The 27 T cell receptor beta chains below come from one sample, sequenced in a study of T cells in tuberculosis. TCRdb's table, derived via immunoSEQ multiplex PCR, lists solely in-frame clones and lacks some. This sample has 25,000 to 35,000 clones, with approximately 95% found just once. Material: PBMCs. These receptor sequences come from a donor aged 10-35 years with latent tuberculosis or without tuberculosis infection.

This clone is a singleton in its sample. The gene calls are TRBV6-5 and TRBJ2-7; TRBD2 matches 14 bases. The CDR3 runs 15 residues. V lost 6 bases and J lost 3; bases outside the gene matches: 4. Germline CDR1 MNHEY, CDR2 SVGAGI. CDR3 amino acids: CASSYGLAGGYEQYF. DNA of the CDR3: TGTGCCAGCAGCTACGGACTAGCGGGGGGCTACGAGCAGTACTTC.

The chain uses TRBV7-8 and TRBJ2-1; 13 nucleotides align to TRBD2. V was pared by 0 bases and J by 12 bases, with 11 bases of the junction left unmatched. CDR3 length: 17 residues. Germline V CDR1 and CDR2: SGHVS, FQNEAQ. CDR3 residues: CASSLALIGTSGIGQFF. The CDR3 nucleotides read TGTGCCAGCAGCTTAGCGCTGATAGGGACTAGCGGGATAGGGCAGTTCTTC.

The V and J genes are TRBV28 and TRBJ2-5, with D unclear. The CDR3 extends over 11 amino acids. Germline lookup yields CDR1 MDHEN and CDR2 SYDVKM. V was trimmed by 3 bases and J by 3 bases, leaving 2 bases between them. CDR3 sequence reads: CASSFEETQYF. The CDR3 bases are TGTGCCAGCAGTTTCGAAGAGACCCAGTACTTC.

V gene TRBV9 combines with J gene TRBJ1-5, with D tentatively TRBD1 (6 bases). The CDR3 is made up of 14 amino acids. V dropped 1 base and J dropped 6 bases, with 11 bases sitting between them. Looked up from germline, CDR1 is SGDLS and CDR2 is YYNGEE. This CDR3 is CASSVSPRGQPQHF. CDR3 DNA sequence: TGTGCCAGCAGCGTATCCCCCAGGGGTCAGCCCCAGCATTTT.

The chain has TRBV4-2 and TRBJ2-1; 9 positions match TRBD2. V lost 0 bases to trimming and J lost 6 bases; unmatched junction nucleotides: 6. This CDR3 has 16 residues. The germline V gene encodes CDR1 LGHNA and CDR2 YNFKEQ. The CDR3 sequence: CASSQDSGRYLNEQFF. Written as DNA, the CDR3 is TGTGCCAGCAGCCAAGATAGCGGGAGATATCTCAATGAGCAGTTCTTC.

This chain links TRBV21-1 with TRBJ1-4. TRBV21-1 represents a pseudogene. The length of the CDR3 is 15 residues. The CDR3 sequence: CASSKVKVRGEKLFF. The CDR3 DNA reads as TGTGCCAGCAGCAAAGTGAAGGTCCGGGGTGAAAAACTGTTTTTT.

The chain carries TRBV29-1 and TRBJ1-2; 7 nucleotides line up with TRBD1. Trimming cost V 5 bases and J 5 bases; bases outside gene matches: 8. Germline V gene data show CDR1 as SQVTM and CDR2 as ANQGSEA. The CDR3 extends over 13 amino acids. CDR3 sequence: CSVPKGAHYGYTF. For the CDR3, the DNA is TGCAGCGTTCCTAAGGGGGCCCATTATGGCTACACCTTC.

The CDR3 DNA reads as TGTGCCAGCAGTTTCCCCGGGACAGGGCTCCACGAGCAGTACTTC. Residues: CASSFPGTGLHEQYF. The rearrangement links TRBV28 to TRBJ2-7, with 9 bases matching TRBD1. With V trimmed by 3 bases and J by 5 bases, 8 bases remained unmatched. The CDR3 length is 15 residues. From germline, CDR1 is MDHEN and CDR2 SYDVKM.

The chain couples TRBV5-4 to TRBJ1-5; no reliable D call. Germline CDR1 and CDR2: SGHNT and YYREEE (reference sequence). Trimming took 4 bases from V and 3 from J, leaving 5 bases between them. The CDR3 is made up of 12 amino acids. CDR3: CASSTPNQPQHF. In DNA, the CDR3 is TGTGCCAGCAGCACACCCAATCAGCCCCAGCATTTT.

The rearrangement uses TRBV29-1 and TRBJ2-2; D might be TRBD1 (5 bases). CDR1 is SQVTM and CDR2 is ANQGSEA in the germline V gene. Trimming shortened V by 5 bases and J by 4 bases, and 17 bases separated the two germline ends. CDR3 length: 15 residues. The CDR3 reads CSVLGAKTTTGELFF. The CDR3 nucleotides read TGCAGCGTTTTAGGGGCAAAGACGACCACCGGGGAGCTGTTTTTT.

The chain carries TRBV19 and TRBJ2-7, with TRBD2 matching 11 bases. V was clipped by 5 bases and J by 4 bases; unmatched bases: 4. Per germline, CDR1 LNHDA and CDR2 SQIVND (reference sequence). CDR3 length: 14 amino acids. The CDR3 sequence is CASSAGTSGYEQYF. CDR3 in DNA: TGTGCCAGTAGTGCCGGGACTAGCGGATACGAGCAGTACTTC.

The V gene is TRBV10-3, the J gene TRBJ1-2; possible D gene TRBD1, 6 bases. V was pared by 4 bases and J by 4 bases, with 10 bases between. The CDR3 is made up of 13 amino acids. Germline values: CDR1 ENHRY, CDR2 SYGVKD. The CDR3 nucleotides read TGTGCCATCAGTGTACAGGGTGGCTATGGCTACACCTTC. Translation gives CAISVQGGYGYTF.

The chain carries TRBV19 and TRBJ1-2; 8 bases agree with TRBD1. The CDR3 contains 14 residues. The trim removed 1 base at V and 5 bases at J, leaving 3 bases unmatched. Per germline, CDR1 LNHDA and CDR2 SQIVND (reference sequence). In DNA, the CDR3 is TGTGCCAGTAGTATAGGAAGGACAGGGTATGGCTACACCTTC. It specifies CASSIGRTGYGYTF.

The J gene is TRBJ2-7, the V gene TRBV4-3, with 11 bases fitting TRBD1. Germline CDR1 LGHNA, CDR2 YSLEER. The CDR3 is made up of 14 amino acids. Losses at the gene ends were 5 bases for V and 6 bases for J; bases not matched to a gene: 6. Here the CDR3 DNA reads TGCGCCAGCAGCAGGGGACAGGGGGTAGGCGAGCAGTACTTC. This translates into CASSRGQGVGEQYF.

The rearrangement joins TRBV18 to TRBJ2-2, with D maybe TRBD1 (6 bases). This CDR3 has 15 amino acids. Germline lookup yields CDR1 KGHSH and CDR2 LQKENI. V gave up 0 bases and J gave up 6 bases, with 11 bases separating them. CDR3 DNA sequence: TGTGCCAGCTCACCACCCAGGGGTACGGCCGGGGAGCTGTTTTTT. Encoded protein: CASSPPRGTAGELFF.

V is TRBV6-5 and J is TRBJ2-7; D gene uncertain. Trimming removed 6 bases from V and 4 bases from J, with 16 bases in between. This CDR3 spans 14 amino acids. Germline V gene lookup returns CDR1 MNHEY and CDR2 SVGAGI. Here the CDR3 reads CASSIDTTVYEQYF. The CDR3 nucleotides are TGTGCCAGCAGCATAGACACCACGGTATACGAGCAGTACTTC.

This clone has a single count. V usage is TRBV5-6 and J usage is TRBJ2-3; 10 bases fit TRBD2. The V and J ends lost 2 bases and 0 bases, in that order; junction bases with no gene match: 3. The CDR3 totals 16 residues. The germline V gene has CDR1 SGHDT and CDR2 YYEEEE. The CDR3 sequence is CASSLPGLASTDTQYF. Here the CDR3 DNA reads TGTGCCAGCAGCTTACCGGGACTAGCGAGCACAGATACGCAGTATTTT.

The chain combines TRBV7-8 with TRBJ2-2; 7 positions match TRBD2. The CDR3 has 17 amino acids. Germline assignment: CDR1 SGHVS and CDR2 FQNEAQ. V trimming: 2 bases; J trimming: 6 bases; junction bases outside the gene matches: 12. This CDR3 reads CASSLRGTAGVPGELFF. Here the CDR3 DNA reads TGTGCCAGCAGCTTACGTGGAACTGCGGGAGTCCCCGGGGAGCTGTTTTTT. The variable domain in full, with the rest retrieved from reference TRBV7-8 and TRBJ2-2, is GAGVSQSPRYKVAKRGQDVALRCDPISGHVSLFWYQQALGQGPEFLTYFQNEAQLDKSGLPSDRFFAERPEGSVSTLKIQRTQQEDSAVYLCASSLRGTAGVPGELFFGEGSRLTVL.

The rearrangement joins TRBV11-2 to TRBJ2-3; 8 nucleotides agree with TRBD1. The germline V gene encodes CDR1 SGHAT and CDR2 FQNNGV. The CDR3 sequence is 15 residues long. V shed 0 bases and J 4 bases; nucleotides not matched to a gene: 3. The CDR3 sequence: CASSLDRGLADTQYF. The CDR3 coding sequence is TGTGCCAGCAGCTTAGACAGGGGGCTCGCAGATACGCAGTATTTT.

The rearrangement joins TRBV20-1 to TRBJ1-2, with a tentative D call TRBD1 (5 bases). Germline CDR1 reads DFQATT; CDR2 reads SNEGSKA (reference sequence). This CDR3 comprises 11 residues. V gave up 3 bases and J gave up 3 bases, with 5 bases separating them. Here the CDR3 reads CSARTDYGYTF. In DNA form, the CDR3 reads TGCAGTGCTAGGACAGACTATGGCTACACCTTC.

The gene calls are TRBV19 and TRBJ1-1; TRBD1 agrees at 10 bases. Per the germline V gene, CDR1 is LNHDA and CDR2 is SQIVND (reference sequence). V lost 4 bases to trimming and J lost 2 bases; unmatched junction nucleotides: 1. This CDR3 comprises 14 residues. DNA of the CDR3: TGTGCCAGTAGTAAGACAGGGGGCAACACTGAAGCTTTCTTT. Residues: CASSKTGGNTEAFF.

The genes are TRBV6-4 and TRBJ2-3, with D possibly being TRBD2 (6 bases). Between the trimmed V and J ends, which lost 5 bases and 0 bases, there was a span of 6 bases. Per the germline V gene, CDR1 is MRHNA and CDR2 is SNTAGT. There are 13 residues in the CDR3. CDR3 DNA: TGTGCCAGCAGTAGCGGGAGCACAGATACGCAGTATTTT. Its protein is CASSSGSTDTQYF.

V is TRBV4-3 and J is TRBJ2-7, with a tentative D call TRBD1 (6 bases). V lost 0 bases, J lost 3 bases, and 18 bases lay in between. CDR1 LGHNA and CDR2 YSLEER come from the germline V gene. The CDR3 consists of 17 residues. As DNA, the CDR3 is TGCGCCAGCAGCCAAGATTTAACAGGGACCCTTTTCTACGAGCAGTACTTC. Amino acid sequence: CASSQDLTGTLFYEQYF.

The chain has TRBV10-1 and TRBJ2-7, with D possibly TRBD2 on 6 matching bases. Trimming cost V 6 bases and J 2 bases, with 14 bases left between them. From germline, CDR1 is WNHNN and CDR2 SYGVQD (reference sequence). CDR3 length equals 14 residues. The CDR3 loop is CASRYGTGPYEQYF. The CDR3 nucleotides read TGCGCCAGCAGATACGGGACTGGCCCCTACGAGCAGTACTTC.

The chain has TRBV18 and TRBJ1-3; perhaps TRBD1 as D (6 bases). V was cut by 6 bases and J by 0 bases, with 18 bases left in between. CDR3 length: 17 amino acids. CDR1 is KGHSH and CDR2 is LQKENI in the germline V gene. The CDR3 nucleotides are TGTGCCAGCTCGCTACCGGGACACTTTCTCTCTGGAAACACCATATATTTT. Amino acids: CASSLPGHFLSGNTIYF.

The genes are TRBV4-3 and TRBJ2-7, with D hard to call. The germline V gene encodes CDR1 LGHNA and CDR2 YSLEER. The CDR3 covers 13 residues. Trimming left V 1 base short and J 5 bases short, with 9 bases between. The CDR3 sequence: CASSQAFRDEQYF. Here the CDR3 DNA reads TGCGCCAGCAGCCAAGCATTTCGAGACGAGCAGTACTTC.

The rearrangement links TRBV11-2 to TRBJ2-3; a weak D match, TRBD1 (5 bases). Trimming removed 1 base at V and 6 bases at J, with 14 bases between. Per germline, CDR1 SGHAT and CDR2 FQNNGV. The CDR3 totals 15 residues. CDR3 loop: CASSLGGRSGDTQYF. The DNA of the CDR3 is TGTGCCAGCAGCTTAGGAGGCAGGTCAGGGGATACGCAGTATTTT. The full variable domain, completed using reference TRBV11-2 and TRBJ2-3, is EAGVAQSPRYKIIEKRQSVAFWCNPISGHATLYWYQQILGQGPKLLIQFQNNGVVDDSQLPKDRFSAERLKGVDSTLKIQPAKLEDSAVYLCASSLGGRSGDTQYFGPGTRLTVL.